This T cell receptor beta chain appears in the sequencing data of a study of OX40 agonist ivuxolimab in advanced cancers. Looking at the study overall: Across the patients, intravenous ivuxolimab was delivered every 2 weeks at 0.01 to 10 mg/kg. Allowance was made for prior anti-PD-1, anti-PD-L1 or anti-CTLA-4 therapy, and about 44% had some. One patient with hepatocellular carcinoma and two with cutaneous melanoma, three in all, had partial responses.

With respect to this clone: Its matching antigen is unknown.

Study-level points and caveats: CD8+ T cells (on average) carried more expanded clones than CD4+ T cells.

Clones were sequenced by immunoSEQ multiplex PCR, and TCRdb holds only the in-frame ones, with some missing. The data contain 70,000 or so clones, around 88% of them seen just once; the ten biggest clones take up approximately 2.1%. The germline V gene encodes CDR1 SGHRS and CDR2 YFSETQ. V was pared by 0 bases and J by 5 bases, with 11 bases between. CDR3 length equals 14 residues. The input for sequencing was CD4+ or CD8+ T cells sorted from blood, taken in a trial of the OX40 agonist ivuxolimab. The J gene is TRBJ2-5, the V gene TRBV5-1, with D perhaps given as TRBD1 or TRBD2 (5 bases each). The clonotype originates from an adult with an advanced solid tumor such as melanoma, head and neck, liver or kidney cancer. CDR3 sequence: CASSLGLEGETQYF. CDR3 DNA sequence: TGCGCCAGCAGCTTGGGTTTAGAGGGGGAGACCCAGTACTTC.